These 7 T cell receptor beta chains share one sample of origin, sequenced in a study of shared clonotypes between healthy human individuals. TCRdb keeps only in-frame clones here, not all; method: immunoSEQ multiplex PCR. The data hold about 2.4 million clones, with 90% to 95% observed a single time. Sequenced sample: naive CD4+ T cells from PBMCs. Subset given: CD45RA+ positively selected. These receptors were taken from a man aged 18 to 30 in good health. Some clones in this sample may be carry-over from other donors' samples.

The rearrangement joins TRBV21-1 to TRBJ2-1; no DNA check was done on the table's D call, TRBD1. TRBV21-1 is a pseudogene locus. The CDR3 has 17 residues. Here the CDR3 reads CASSKEPNRGHYNEQFF. The CDR3 region has the DNA TGTGCCAGCAGCAAAGAGCCGAACAGGGGACACTACAATGAGCAGTTCTTC.

This clone was detected only once. J is TRBJ1-4 and V is TRBV11-2, with D uncertain. Trimming left V 5 bases short and J 8 bases short, with 18 bases between. Germline V gene data show CDR1 as SGHAT and CDR2 as FQNNGV. This CDR3 has 15 amino acids. CDR3 bases: TGTGCCAGCAGCCGGACGCCCCTGGGGATGGAAAAACTGTTTTTT. Its protein is CASSRTPLGMEKLFF.

Comments on this clone: The identical CDR3 is also encoded by other nucleotide sequences in the sample. The chain carries TRBV28 and TRBJ2-5, with TRBD2 matching 9 bases. The CDR3 runs to 14 residues. Germline V lookup: CDR1 MDHEN, CDR2 SYDVKM. V shed 3 bases, J shed 5 bases, and the junction held 4 bases outside the gene matches. The CDR3 bases are TGTGCCAGCAGTTTTCTGGCGGGAGGGGAGACCCAGTACTTC. Encoded protein: CASSFLAGGETQYF.

This clone was counted a single time. The chain combines TRBV5-1 with TRBJ2-6; 8 nucleotides agree with TRBD1. The CDR3 contains 15 residues. CDR1 is SGHRS and CDR2 is YFSETQ in the germline V gene. V lost 4 bases to trimming and J lost 3 bases; unmatched junction nucleotides: 3. The CDR3 region is CASSPGQVGANVLTF. In DNA, the CDR3 is TGCGCCAGCAGCCCGGGACAGGTTGGGGCCAACGTCCTGACTTTC.

Note on this clone: Different DNA sequences within this sample yield the same CDR3. The chain has TRBV7-3 and TRBJ2-2; D uncertain. The length of the CDR3 is 14 residues. V lost 5 bases and J lost 2, with 9 bases in between. Germline values: CDR1 SGHTA, CDR2 FQGTGA. The CDR3 is CASSPSVNTGELFF. Here the CDR3 DNA reads TGTGCCAGCAGCCCATCAGTCAACACCGGGGAGCTGTTTTTT.

The chain is built from TRBV30 and TRBJ2-1; 12 bases agree with TRBD2. CDR1 and CDR2 (germline): GTSNPN, SVGIG (reference sequence). V lost 3 bases and J lost 2; bases outside the gene matches: 5. The CDR3 runs to 16 residues. CDR3: CAWRPTSGRTYNEQFF. In DNA form, the CDR3 reads TGTGCCTGGAGACCCACTAGCGGGAGGACCTACAATGAGCAGTTCTTC.

The chain employs TRBV7-2 and TRBJ1-1, with D possibly TRBD1 on 6 matching bases. Germline CDR1 and CDR2: SGHTA and FQGNSA. V was shortened by 3 bases and J by 4 bases, with 12 bases between the two germline ends. The CDR3 is 14 residues long. The CDR3 region has the DNA TGTGCCAGCAGCTTTGACAGGTTCTCCACTGAAGCTTTCTTT. Translating gives CASSFDRFSTEAFF.